Listed below are T cell receptor beta chains from one sample, sequenced in a study of blood T cell repertoires in COVID-19. Repertoires were generated with immunoSEQ multiplex PCR, while TCRdb's copy carries only in-frame clones and drops some. There are about 300,000 clones in the sample; approximately 84% occur only once, and about 4.2% lies in the top ten. Input material: PBMCs or T cells enriched from blood (not recorded which). The source is a man aged 30 to 45 who had recovered from COVID-19. The CDR3 runs from the conserved cysteine through the conserved F or W. A D gene is named only where the DNA matches it firmly. Some rows have no size entry. The others give once, few or many, or a class for an expanded clone.

j_call	clone_size	d_call	v_call	cdr3_aa	cdr3_nt
TRBJ2-5	.	.	TRBV6-5	CASSRLSGETQYF	TGTGCCAGCAGTCGACTTTCGGGAGAGACCCAGTACTTC
TRBJ1-4	.	.	TRBV5-1	CASSLGGATNEKLFF	TGCGCCAGCAGCCTAGGAGGGGCAACTAATGAAAAACTGTTTTTT
TRBJ2-1	.	.	TRBV27	CASSLGRSSSYNEQFF	TGTGCCAGCAGTTTAGGGCGTTCGAGCTCCTACAATGAGCAGTTCTTC
TRBJ2-3	.	TRBD2	TRBV18	CASSPSGITDTQYF	TGTGCCAGCTCACCCAGCGGGATCACAGATACGCAGTATTTT
TRBJ2-1	.	.	TRBV3-1/TRBV3-2	CASSQGGGEQFF	TGTGCCAGCAGCCAAGGAGGGGGTGAGCAGTTCTTC
TRBJ1-6	.	.	TRBV19	CASRGINRQANSPLHF	TGTGCCAGTAGGGGGATAAATCGACAGGCTAATTCACCCCTCCACTTT
TRBJ2-7	once	TRBD1	TRBV15	CATSGQGTSEQYF	TGTGCCACCAGCGGACAGGGCACGTCCGAGCAGTACTTC
TRBJ1-3	few	TRBD1	TRBV7-9	CASSLPRQGSGNTIYF	TGTGCCAGCAGCTTACCGAGACAGGGCTCTGGAAACACCATATATTTT
TRBJ1-1	.	TRBD1	TRBV7-8	CASSPRPTGVIPEAFF	TGTGCCAGCAGCCCGAGGCCCACAGGGGTGATCCCTGAAGCTTTCTTT
TRBJ2-1	.	TRBD1	TRBV28	CASSGQGAVQDEQFF	TGTGCCAGCAGCGGACAGGGGGCTGTTCAGGATGAGCAGTTCTTC
TRBJ2-3	.	TRBD2	TRBV4-2	CASSQREISGGTPADTQYF	TGTGCCAGCAGCCAACGAGAAATTAGCGGGGGGACCCCGGCAGATACGCAGTATTTT
TRBJ1-2	.	.	TRBV6-4	CASSVVYRDYGYTF	TGTGCCAGCAGTGTAGTGTACAGGGACTATGGCTACACCTTC
TRBJ1-2	.	.	TRBV19	CASTPDSLGYTF	TGTGCCAGTACCCCCGACAGCCTGGGCTACACCTTC
TRBJ1-2	.	.	TRBV27	CASSPLGANYGYTF	TGTGCCAGCAGTCCCCTCGGGGCTAACTATGGCTACACCTTC
TRBJ1-5	.	.	TRBV4-2	CASSQESAGQPQHF	TGTGCCAGCAGCCAAGAGTCCGCGGGGCAGCCCCAGCATTTT
TRBJ2-7	.	TRBD1	TRBV7-9	CASSSPGQSYEQYF	TGTGCCAGCAGCTCACCGGGACAGTCCTACGAGCAGTACTTC
TRBJ1-5	.	.	TRBV3-1/TRBV3-2	CASSQDHSQPQHF	TGTGCCAGCAGCCAAGATCACTCTCAGCCCCAGCATTTT
TRBJ1-1	few	TRBD1	TRBV7-8	CASSFGQGIRYTEAFF	TGTGCCAGCAGCTTTGGACAGGGGATCCGTTACACTGAAGCTTTCTTT
TRBJ2-6	.	.	TRBV30	CAWGAGRGGANVLTF	TGTGCCTGGGGGGCAGGCCGTGGCGGGGCCAACGTCCTGACTTTC
TRBJ2-3	once	.	TRBV21-1	CASSPTSGTNTDTQYF	TGTGCCAGCAGCCCGACTAGCGGGACGAACACAGATACGCAGTATTTT
TRBJ2-3	.	.	TRBV29-1	CSVDGVWRQTTDTQYF	TGCAGCGTTGATGGGGTCTGGAGACAGACCACAGATACGCAGTATTTT
TRBJ1-2	.	.	TRBV2	CGGAEGFNYGYTF	TGTGGAGGTGCTGAGGGCTTTAACTATGGCTACACCTTC
TRBJ1-6	.	.	TRBV28	CASSSEVSYNSPLHF	TGTGCCAGCAGTTCCGAGGTCTCCTATAATTCACCCCTCCACTTT
TRBJ1-6	.	TRBD1	TRBV27	CASLTGGLNSPLHF	TGTGCCAGCCTAACAGGGGGTTTGAATTCACCCCTCCACTTT
TRBJ2-3	.	TRBD1	TRBV28	CAIRTGPTDTQYF	TGTGCCATCCGGACAGGACCCACAGATACGCAGTATTTT
TRBJ1-5	.	.	TRBV2	CASSERTGVNQPQHF	TGTGCCAGCAGTGAGCGGACGGGGGTCAATCAGCCCCAGCATTTT
TRBJ1-5	.	.	TRBV10-3	CAISDGQGGNNQPQHF	TGTGCCATCAGTGATGGGCAGGGTGGGAACAATCAGCCCCAGCATTTT
TRBJ2-2	few	TRBD2	TRBV7-6	CASSVGGLAGAGELFF	TGTGCCAGCAGCGTTGGGGGACTAGCGGGTGCCGGGGAGCTGTTTTTT
TRBJ1-2	.	.	TRBV24-1	CATSDSGGRGYTF	TGTGCCACCAGTGATTCGGGGGGAAGGGGCTACACCTTC
TRBJ1-1	.	TRBD1	TRBV3-1/TRBV3-2	CASSQVRGLTEAFF	TGTGCCAGCAGCCAAGTCAGGGGGCTCACTGAAGCTTTCTTT
TRBJ1-6	.	.	TRBV5-1	CASCRDNYNSPLHF	TGCGCCAGCTGTCGGGACAATTATAATTCACCCCTCCACTTT
TRBJ1-1	.	.	TRBV5-8	CAPSLATEAFF	TGTGCTCCGAGCCTAGCGACTGAAGCTTTCTTT
TRBJ2-5	.	.	TRBV19	CASSIGTNPAQETQYF	TGTGCCAGTAGTATAGGGACTAACCCGGCCCAAGAGACCCAGTACTTC
TRBJ2-5	.	TRBD2	TRBV6-2/TRBV6-3	CASSIGTSGGEETQYF	TGTGCCAGCAGTATTGGGACTAGCGGGGGGGAAGAGACCCAGTACTTC
TRBJ1-2	.	TRBD1	TRBV3-1/TRBV3-2	CASSQVGTGVYGHGYTF	TGTGCCAGCAGCCAAGTAGGGACAGGCGTCTATGGTCATGGCTACACCTTC
TRBJ2-5	.	TRBD1	TRBV9	CASSPTGQRQETQYF	TGTGCCAGCAGCCCCACGGGACAGAGGCAAGAGACCCAGTACTTC
TRBJ1-4	.	.	TRBV7-9	CASSLRGSEKLFF	TGTGCCAGCAGCTTACGGGGGAGTGAAAAACTGTTTTTT
TRBJ2-1	.	TRBD2	TRBV20-1	CSASDAGGEFF	TGCAGTGCTAGCGACGCGGGAGGTGAGTTCTTC
TRBJ2-7	.	TRBD2	TRBV27	CASSLGLAGPSWGEQYF	TGTGCCAGCAGTTTAGGGCTAGCGGGTCCGTCATGGGGCGAGCAGTACTTC
TRBJ1-2	.	TRBD1	TRBV5-6	CASRPDRGSGYTF	TGTGCCAGCAGGCCAGACAGGGGGAGTGGCTACACCTTC
TRBJ2-5	.	.	TRBV11-3	CASSVGSRREQETQYF	TGTGCCAGCAGCGTCGGATCACGGAGGGAACAAGAGACCCAGTACTTC
TRBJ1-3	.	TRBD1	TRBV3-1/TRBV3-2	CASGQGGNTIYF	TGTGCCAGCGGACAGGGAGGAAACACCATATATTTT
TRBJ2-3	.	.	TRBV4-1	CASSPGGPADTQYF	TGCGCCAGCAGCCCCGGAGGGCCCGCAGATACGCAGTATTTT
TRBJ2-2	.	.	TRBV18	CASSPGGGENTGELFF	TGTGCCAGCTCACCAGGAGGGGGCGAAAACACCGGGGAGCTGTTTTTT
TRBJ2-7	.	.	TRBV6-5	CASSYARWGAYEQYF	TGTGCCAGCAGTTACGCCCGTTGGGGCGCCTACGAGCAGTACTTC
TRBJ2-5	many	.	TRBV12-5	CASGLQETQYF	TGTGCTAGTGGTCTCCAAGAGACCCAGTACTTC
TRBJ2-5	once	.	TRBV27	CASSFRASFTETQYF	TGTGCCAGCAGTTTCCGCGCGAGCTTTACGGAGACCCAGTACTTC
TRBJ2-1	.	.	TRBV5-6	CASSLGGSSYNEQFF	TGTGCCAGCAGCTTGGGAGGGAGCTCCTACAATGAGCAGTTCTTC
TRBJ2-1	.	TRBD1	TRBV5-1	CASSWGQGISEQFF	TGCGCCAGCAGCTGGGGACAGGGTATTTCTGAGCAGTTCTTC
TRBJ2-1	.	TRBD2	TRBV19	CASSTGTSGGNEQFF	TGTGCCAGTAGTACGGGGACTAGCGGGGGTAATGAGCAGTTCTTC
TRBJ1-4	.	.	TRBV7-9	CASSRQGARGGEKLFF	TGTGCCAGCAGCAGACAAGGGGCCAGGGGTGGTGAAAAACTGTTTTTT
TRBJ2-1	.	TRBD2	TRBV19	CASQREWAYNEQFF	TGTGCCAGTCAGCGGGAGTGGGCCTACAATGAGCAGTTCTTC
TRBJ1-4	.	TRBD1	TRBV6-5	CASSSATGFREKLFF	TGTGCCAGCAGTTCCGCGACAGGGTTTAGAGAAAAACTGTTTTTT
TRBJ2-7	.	.	TRBV19	CASSIVQGYEQYF	TGTGCCAGTAGTATTGTTCAGGGTTACGAGCAGTACTTC
TRBJ2-5	.	TRBD2	TRBV25-1	CASSEWGTSAETQYF	TGTGCCAGCAGTGAATGGGGGACTAGCGCTGAGACCCAGTACTTC
TRBJ2-7	.	.	TRBV29-1	CSVWRDPREQYF	TGCAGCGTATGGCGGGACCCCCGGGAGCAGTACTTC
TRBJ1-1	.	.	TRBV11-2	CASSLDRGRAFF	TGTGCCAGCAGCTTAGATAGGGGGAGAGCTTTCTTT
TRBJ1-5	few	TRBD1	TRBV19	CASSTRDRGYNQPQHF	TGTGCCAGTAGTACACGTGACAGGGGGTACAATCAGCCCCAGCATTTT
TRBJ2-7	.	.	TRBV10-3	CAISRGSSYEQYF	TGTGCCATCAGTCGGGGAAGCTCCTACGAGCAGTACTTC